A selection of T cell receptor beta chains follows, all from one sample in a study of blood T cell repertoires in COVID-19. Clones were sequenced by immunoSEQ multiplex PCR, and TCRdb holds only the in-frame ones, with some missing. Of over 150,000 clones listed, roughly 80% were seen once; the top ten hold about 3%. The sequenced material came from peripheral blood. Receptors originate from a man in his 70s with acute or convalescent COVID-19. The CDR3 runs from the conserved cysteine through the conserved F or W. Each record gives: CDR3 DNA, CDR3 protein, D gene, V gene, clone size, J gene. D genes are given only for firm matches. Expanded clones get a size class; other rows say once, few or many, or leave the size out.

CDR3 DNA: TGTGCCGCGCGCCATGCCACGACTAGCGGGGGTGGGAACATTGAGCAGTTCTTC
CDR3 protein: CAARHATTSGGGNIEQFF
D gene: TRBD2
V gene: TRBV10-3
clone size: .
J gene: TRBJ2-1

CDR3 DNA: TGTGCCAGCAGCCCGTCATCTATGGTGGTCACTGAAGCTTTCTTT
CDR3 protein: CASSPSSMVVTEAFF
D gene: .
V gene: TRBV28
clone size: once
J gene: TRBJ1-1

CDR3 DNA: TGTGCCACCAGCAGAGGGGGCGCAGACTATGGCTACACCTTC
CDR3 protein: CATSRGGADYGYTF
D gene: .
V gene: TRBV15
clone size: .
J gene: TRBJ1-2

CDR3 DNA: TGTGCCAGCAGCCAAGCTCAGGGACTAGATACGCAGTATTTT
CDR3 protein: CASSQAQGLDTQYF
D gene: .
V gene: TRBV14
clone size: .
J gene: TRBJ2-3

CDR3 DNA: TGTGCCAGCCGTTTCGGAGGGAATAATTCACCCCTCCACTTT
CDR3 protein: CASRFGGNNSPLHF
D gene: .
V gene: TRBV27
clone size: .
J gene: TRBJ1-6

CDR3 DNA: TGTGCCAGTAGTACCGGACTCAGCACAGATACGCAGTATTTT
CDR3 protein: CASSTGLSTDTQYF
D gene: .
V gene: TRBV19
clone size: .
J gene: TRBJ2-3

CDR3 DNA: TGCGCCAGCAGTTCGGGACAAGGTTATGGGGCCAACGTCCTGACTTTC
CDR3 protein: CASSSGQGYGANVLTF
D gene: .
V gene: TRBV10-1
clone size: .
J gene: TRBJ2-6

CDR3 DNA: TGTGCCATCAGTGGCCCAGGGGTTGGCTACACCTTC
CDR3 protein: CAISGPGVGYTF
D gene: .
V gene: TRBV10-3
clone size: .
J gene: TRBJ1-2

CDR3 DNA: TGTGCCAGCTCACCACTAACAGGTCCAACTAATGAAAAACTGTTTTTT
CDR3 protein: CASSPLTGPTNEKLFF
D gene: .
V gene: TRBV18
clone size: .
J gene: TRBJ1-4

CDR3 DNA: TGTGCCACCAGTGATATAAGACTTGGACTAGCGGGGGCCTACTCCTACAATGAGCAGTTCTTC
CDR3 protein: CATSDIRLGLAGAYSYNEQFF
D gene: TRBD2
V gene: TRBV24-1
clone size: .
J gene: TRBJ2-1

CDR3 DNA: TGTGCCATCAGTGAGGACAGGGGGATGTATGGCTACACCTTC
CDR3 protein: CAISEDRGMYGYTF
D gene: TRBD1
V gene: TRBV10-3
clone size: .
J gene: TRBJ1-2

CDR3 DNA: TGTGCCACCAGCAGAGATGGGCAAACAAATTCACCCCTCCACTTT
CDR3 protein: CATSRDGQTNSPLHF
D gene: .
V gene: TRBV15
clone size: .
J gene: TRBJ1-6

CDR3 DNA: TGTGCCAGCAAGGTTCTGAGGGGAGGGGGTTCAGATACGCAGTATTTT
CDR3 protein: CASKVLRGGGSDTQYF
D gene: .
V gene: TRBV2
clone size: few
J gene: TRBJ2-3

CDR3 DNA: TGCGCCAGCAGGGCCTTAGCGGGGGCCGGCACCGGGGAGCTGTTTTTT
CDR3 protein: CASRALAGAGTGELFF
D gene: TRBD2
V gene: TRBV5-1
clone size: .
J gene: TRBJ2-2

CDR3 DNA: TGCGCCAGCAGATTGGGGGCCGAGAATGGCTACACCTTC
CDR3 protein: CASRLGAENGYTF
D gene: .
V gene: TRBV5-1
clone size: .
J gene: TRBJ1-2

CDR3 DNA: TGTGCCAGCAGCCGGGACAGGGACCTTCAAAGTTTCTCTGGAAACACCATATATTTT
CDR3 protein: CASSRDRDLQSFSGNTIYF
D gene: TRBD1
V gene: TRBV2
clone size: .
J gene: TRBJ1-3

CDR3 DNA: TGTGCCAGTAGTATAGCGACAGGGGGTGGAGGCTACACCTTC
CDR3 protein: CASSIATGGGGYTF
D gene: TRBD1
V gene: TRBV19
clone size: .
J gene: TRBJ1-2

CDR3 DNA: TGCAGCGTTGAGGGACAGGGGTACGGCTACACCTTC
CDR3 protein: CSVEGQGYGYTF
D gene: TRBD1
V gene: TRBV29-1
clone size: .
J gene: TRBJ1-2

CDR3 DNA: TGTGCCAGCAGCCCAGCACGGGGTGGCTATGGCTACACCTTC
CDR3 protein: CASSPARGGYGYTF
D gene: .
V gene: TRBV7-9
clone size: .
J gene: TRBJ1-2

CDR3 DNA: TGTGCCAGCAGCTCGGACAGGGGCCACTACGAGCAGTACTTC
CDR3 protein: CASSSDRGHYEQYF
D gene: TRBD1
V gene: TRBV11-3
clone size: once
J gene: TRBJ2-7

CDR3 DNA: TGTGCCATCAGTGAGACTAGCGGGGGTGAGACCCAGTACTTC
CDR3 protein: CAISETSGGETQYF
D gene: TRBD2
V gene: TRBV10-3
clone size: .
J gene: TRBJ2-5

CDR3 DNA: TGTGCCAGCAGCTTAGATCTGGGACTCCACGAGCAGTACTTC
CDR3 protein: CASSLDLGLHEQYF
D gene: .
V gene: TRBV11-2
clone size: .
J gene: TRBJ2-7

CDR3 DNA: TGTGCCAGCAGCTCATTCCGGGACAGCCGGCTCCGGCATGGCTACACCTTC
CDR3 protein: CASSSFRDSRLRHGYTF
D gene: TRBD1
V gene: TRBV5-4
clone size: .
J gene: TRBJ1-2